The 14 T cell receptor beta chains in this list originate from one sample, sequenced in a study of shared clonotypes between healthy human individuals. CD45RO-negative cells were positively selected for CCR7, leaving out terminally differentiated effector memory CD45RA+ cells. The protocol was immunoSEQ multiplex PCR, while the TCRdb copy is restricted to in-frame clones and leaves out a portion. The sample has a few hundred thousand clones, nearly 97% seen once; the top ten hold 0.11%. The sample consisted of naive CD8+ T cells sorted from blood. Receptor source: a woman aged 30 to 39 in good health.

This clone appeared a few times. The rearrangement links TRBV5-4 to TRBJ2-1; 10 bases match TRBD2. The CDR3 has 14 residues. Germline CDR1 reads SGHNT; CDR2 reads YYREEE (reference sequence). The ends lost 4 bases at V and 7 bases at J; junction bases unmatched: 5. The DNA of the CDR3 is TGTGCCAGCAGCCGTGGACTAGCGGCGAATGAGCAGTTCTTC. This sequence encodes CASSRGLAANEQFF.

The CDR3 spells CASLRTSGRVAKNIQYF. In DNA form, the CDR3 reads TGTGCCAGCTTACGGACTAGCGGGAGAGTAGCCAAAAACATTCAGTACTTC. V usage is TRBV21-1 and J usage is TRBJ2-4; no DNA check was done on the table's D call, TRBD2. TRBV21-1 is noted as a pseudogene. This CDR3 spans 17 amino acids.

The chain joins TRBV9 to TRBJ2-3; either TRBD1 or TRBD2 may fit D (5 bases each). The CDR3 has 14 amino acids. Trimming removed 6 bases at V and 7 bases at J, with 18 bases between. CDR1 and CDR2 (germline): SGDLS, YYNGEE. The CDR3 loop reads CASTSDGDPHTQYF. CDR3 DNA: TGTGCCAGCACCTCAGACGGGGACCCTCATACGCAGTATTTT.

The gene calls are TRBV9 and TRBJ2-6; D ambiguous. Germline-derived CDR1 and CDR2 are SGDLS and YYNGEE. This CDR3 is built from 13 residues. The germline V and J ends were trimmed by 3 bases and 2 bases, with 3 bases remaining between them. CDR3 region: CASSGAGANVLTF. The CDR3 bases are TGTGCCAGCAGCGGAGCTGGGGCCAACGTCCTGACTTTC.

The chain combines TRBV28 with TRBJ2-7, with D tentatively TRBD2 (5 bases). V was trimmed by 1 base and J by 3 bases, leaving 16 bases between them. The germline V gene has CDR1 MDHEN and CDR2 SYDVKM. There are 16 residues in the CDR3. CDR3 nucleotides: TGTGCCAGCAGTTTATTCCTGACCAAGGGAGACTACGAGCAGTACTTC. Protein sequence: CASSLFLTKGDYEQYF.

The chain recombines TRBV28 with TRBJ2-7, with D tentatively TRBD1 (5 bases). Germline lookup yields CDR1 MDHEN and CDR2 SYDVKM. The ends were cut back, 5 bases at V and 0 bases at J, with 17 bases in the middle. The CDR3 extends over 16 amino acids. CDR3 sequence: CASSTPRQSSSYEQYF. The CDR3 coding sequence is TGTGCCAGCAGTACCCCAAGACAGAGCTCCTCCTACGAGCAGTACTTC.

This clone appeared once. The chain uses TRBV7-9 and TRBJ2-4; D might be TRBD1 (5 bases). There are 14 residues in the CDR3. V was shortened by 5 bases and J by 5 bases, with 13 bases between the two germline ends. Germline V gives CDR1 SEHNR, CDR2 FQNEAQ (reference sequence). The CDR3 protein is CASSGRVRENIQYF. The DNA for the CDR3 is TGTGCCAGCAGCGGCAGGGTCAGGGAAAACATTCAGTACTTC. Filled out from reference TRBV7-9 and TRBJ2-4, the complete variable domain reads DTGVSQNPRHKITKRGQNVTFRCDPISEHNRLYWYRQTLGQGPEFLTYFQNEAQLEKSRLLSDRFSAERPKGSFSTLEIQRTEQGDSAMYLCASSGRVRENIQYFGAGTRLSVL.

The rearrangement uses TRBV15 and TRBJ2-7; 10 bases are shared with TRBD2. The V gene end was trimmed by 2 bases and the J gene end by 0 bases; junction bases not matched to a gene: 7. Germline CDR1 LNHNV, CDR2 YYDKDF (reference sequence). The CDR3 spans 17 residues. CDR3 amino acids: CATSRRGLADHSYEQYF. Written as DNA, the CDR3 is TGTGCCACCAGCAGACGAGGACTAGCGGACCACTCCTACGAGCAGTACTTC.

CDR3 sequence: CASSLLTPTKQQDRFQETQYF. Here the CDR3 DNA reads TGTGCCAGCAGTTTATTGACCCCGACGAAACAACAGGACCGCTTCCAAGAGACCCAGTACTTC. V is TRBV27 and J is TRBJ2-5; D may be TRBD1 (5 bases). Trimming removed 1 base at V and 1 base at J, with 28 bases between. Germline CDR1 reads MNHEY; CDR2 reads SMNVEV (reference sequence). The CDR3 is 21 amino acids.

Regarding this clone: Other DNA sequences within the sample encode an identical CDR3. V gene TRBV28 combines with J gene TRBJ2-7; no reliable D call. The V end lost 2 bases, the J end lost 0 bases, and 8 bases lay between the germline ends. Germline CDR1 is MDHEN and CDR2 is SYDVKM. This CDR3 comprises 14 residues. The chain's CDR3 is CASSLTGSSYEQYF. The CDR3 nucleotides are TGTGCCAGCAGTTTAACCGGGTCCTCCTACGAGCAGTACTTC. The entire variable domain, with the rest obtained from reference TRBV28 and TRBJ2-7, is as follows: DVKVTQSSRYLVKRTGEKVFLECVQDMDHENMFWYRQDPGLGLRLIYFSYDVKMKEKGDIPEGYSVSREKKERFSLILESASTNQTSMYLCASSLTGSSYEQYFGPGTRLTVT.

The rearrangement uses TRBV27 and TRBJ1-1; D gene ambiguous. The length of the CDR3 is 14 residues. Germline V gene data show CDR1 as MNHEY and CDR2 as SMNVEV (reference sequence). V lost 5 bases, J lost 4 bases, and 14 bases lay in between. CDR3 loop: CASSLPGRSTEAFF. The CDR3 DNA reads as TGTGCCAGCAGTCTCCCGGGTCGGAGCACTGAAGCTTTCTTT.

V and J are TRBV28 and TRBJ2-7, with 8 bases matching TRBD1. In germline, CDR1 is MDHEN, CDR2 SYDVKM. The CDR3 runs 19 residues. V lost 7 bases and J lost 4; bases outside the gene matches: 24. CDR3: CASILDGRGPHPITYEQYF. The CDR3 coding sequence is TGTGCCAGCATTCTAGACGGCAGGGGGCCACATCCGATAACTTACGAGCAGTACTTC.

With respect to this clone: The sample has other DNA sequences that encode this CDR3 too. The V call is TRBV27, the J call TRBJ2-1; TRBD2 matches at 16 bases. The V and J ends lost 2 bases and 9 bases, in that order; junction bases with no gene match: 1. This CDR3 region has 15 residues. Germline lookup yields CDR1 MNHEY and CDR2 SMNVEV (reference sequence). CDR3 amino acids: CASSLGTSGRGEQFF. The CDR3 DNA follows: TGTGCCAGCAGTTTAGGGACTAGCGGGAGGGGTGAGCAGTTCTTC.

The chain links TRBV7-2 to TRBJ2-2, with no clear D. Trimming stripped 1 base from V and 6 bases from J, with 3 bases between. This CDR3 contains 12 residues. CDR1 SGHTA and CDR2 FQGNSA come from the germline V gene. CDR3 amino acids: CASSLGPGELFF. CDR3 sequence (DNA): TGTGCCAGCAGCTTAGGCCCCGGGGAGCTGTTTTTT.